Given below is one T cell receptor beta chain in context. Antigen unknown. This entry is derived from a study of CD8 T cells in ankylosing spondylitis. Study results and limitations: About 8 highly homologous variants made up a TCR beta motif, and this motif appeared characteristic of ankylosing spondylitis blood. In peripheral blood, disease-linked CD8+ clones occurred at relatively low frequencies.

The CDR3 has 14 residues. V lost 6 bases, J lost 2 bases, and 12 bases lay in between. One entry per CDR3 protein, called by TCRdb with MiXCR from the 5' RACE reads. The table shows roughly 260,000 distinct CDR3 sequences, with around 18% occurring only once. The TCR sequence derives from a male donor with ankylosing spondylitis or in good health (not recorded which). The sequenced sample was blood, either unsorted or a sorted T cell fraction (not recorded which). This chain uses TRBV12-3 or TRBV12-4 with TRBJ2-3; TRBD1 might be the D (6 bases). This CDR3 is CASSQTGITDTQYF. The CDR3 DNA reads as TGTGCCAGCAGCCAAACAGGGATCACAGATACGCAGTATTTT.